The 29 T cell receptor beta chains below come from one sample, sequenced in a study of shared clonotypes between healthy human individuals. CD45RO-negative CD8 cells positively selected for CCR7 made up the naive population, which excluded terminally differentiated effector memory CD45RA+ cells. Only in-frame clones appear in the TCRdb table, and some are missing; sequencing was by immunoSEQ multiplex PCR. Of fewer than 1 million clones listed, roughly 96% are singletons. The sample consisted of naive CD8+ T cells sorted from blood. The source of these receptors is a man under 40 in good health.

This chain uses TRBV7-2 with TRBJ1-2; D remains ambiguous. V lost 3 bases, J lost 6 bases, and 20 bases lay in between. Germline V gene lookup returns CDR1 SGHTA and CDR2 FQGNSA. The CDR3 has 16 residues. CDR3 sequence (DNA): TGTGCCAGCAGCTTGACATATTCTTCGGGTACTAATGGCTACACCTTC. Protein product: CASSLTYSSGTNGYTF.

The chain uses TRBV28 and TRBJ2-2, with no clear D. The CDR3 is 11 residues long. Germline-derived CDR1 and CDR2 are MDHEN and SYDVKM. V lost 3 bases and J 4 bases, leaving 0 bases between the germline ends. The CDR3 is CASSFTGELFF. The CDR3 bases are TGTGCCAGCAGTTTCACCGGGGAGCTGTTTTTT. The full variable domain, rest sourced from reference TRBV28 and TRBJ2-2, is DVKVTQSSRYLVKRTGEKVFLECVQDMDHENMFWYRQDPGLGLRLIYFSYDVKMKEKGDIPEGYSVSREKKERFSLILESASTNQTSMYLCASSFTGELFFGEGSRLTVL.

This rearrangement joins TRBV9 to TRBJ1-2; D is uncertain. Germline loops: CDR1 SGDLS, CDR2 YYNGEE. The CDR3 length is 14 residues. Trimming took 4 bases from V and 4 from J, leaving 14 bases between them. The CDR3 protein is CASSPRVGIYGYTF. The CDR3 DNA reads TGTGCCAGCAGCCCTAGGGTGGGCATCTATGGCTACACCTTC. Supplemented by reference TRBV9 and TRBJ1-2, the full variable domain reads DSGVTQTPKHLITATGQRVTLRCSPRSGDLSVYWYQQSLDQGLQFLIQYYNGEERAKGNILERFSAQQFPDLHSELNLSSLELGDSALYFCASSPRVGIYGYTFGSGTRLTVV.

The chain employs TRBV6-6 and TRBJ2-2; D gene uncertain. The germline V and J ends were trimmed by 7 bases and 5 bases, with 14 bases remaining between them. CDR1 is MNHNY and CDR2 is SVGAGI in the germline V gene (reference sequence). This CDR3 is built from 14 residues. CDR3 protein: CASTRSSQTGELFF. CDR3 nucleotides: TGTGCCAGCACCCGGAGTAGCCAAACCGGGGAGCTGTTTTTT.

This clone was seen once. The V gene is TRBV7-9, the J gene TRBJ2-1; 9 bases are shared with TRBD2. The germline V gene has CDR1 SEHNR and CDR2 FQNEAQ (reference sequence). J lost 8 bases, V lost 5 bases, and 13 bases had no gene match. This CDR3 is built from 16 residues. DNA of the CDR3: TGTGCCAGCAGCCCACGGGTAGCGGGAGTCATACATGAGCAGTTCTTC. Its protein is CASSPRVAGVIHEQFF.

The chain carries TRBV5-5 and TRBJ2-7; a possible D gene is TRBD2 (6 bases). V shed 4 bases and J shed 3 bases, with 23 bases lying between them. The CDR3 loop spans 17 amino acids. Germline V gives CDR1 SGHKS, CDR2 YYEKEE (reference sequence). CDR3 amino acids: CASSPRLIAGPYYEQYF. The CDR3 region has the DNA TGTGCCAGCAGCCCGCGCCTTATTGCGGGGCCCTACTACGAGCAGTACTTC.

The genes are TRBV7-9 and TRBJ2-7; D perhaps matches TRBD1 (6 bases). CDR1 and CDR2 from the germline V gene are SEHNR and FQNEAQ (reference sequence). Trimming removed 1 base at V and 3 bases at J, with 10 bases between. CDR3 length equals 14 residues. As DNA, the CDR3 is TGTGCCAGCAGCTTAGACGCAGGGGACTACGAGCAGTACTTC. Its translation: CASSLDAGDYEQYF. Full variable domain (outside the CDR3, taken from reference TRBV7-9 and TRBJ2-7): DTGVSQNPRHKITKRGQNVTFRCDPISEHNRLYWYRQTLGQGPEFLTYFQNEAQLEKSRLLSDRFSAERPKGSFSTLEIQRTEQGDSAMYLCASSLDAGDYEQYFGPGTRLTVT.

This chain links TRBV19 with TRBJ1-5; D unclear. The length of the CDR3 is 17 residues. CDR1 LNHDA and CDR2 SQIVND come from the germline V gene (reference sequence). Between the trimmed V and J ends, which lost 5 bases and 0 bases, there was a span of 17 bases. This CDR3 is CASSPRTGRHSNQPQHF. CDR3 in DNA: TGTGCCAGTAGTCCTCGAACCGGTAGGCATAGCAATCAGCCCCAGCATTTT.

The rearrangement links TRBV10-3 to TRBJ2-3; possible D gene TRBD2, 6 bases. V lost 7 bases, J lost 4 bases, and 18 bases lay in between. The CDR3 totals 15 residues. Germline V gene data show CDR1 as ENHRY and CDR2 as SYGVKD. CDR3 nucleotide sequence: TGTGCCATCAACATAGTAGCGGAGAGGGCAGATACGCAGTATTTT. This sequence encodes CAINIVAERADTQYF.

This chain links TRBV5-4 with TRBJ1-2; D ambiguous. The CDR3 runs to 11 residues. V dropped 0 bases and J dropped 10 bases, with 7 bases sitting between them. Per the germline V gene, CDR1 is SGHNT and CDR2 is YYREEE (reference sequence). CDR3 nucleotides: TGTGCCAGCAGCTTGGGTCTGAACTACACCTTC. Its translation: CASSLGLNYTF.

The chain is built from TRBV27 and TRBJ1-1, with 8 bases matching TRBD1. CDR1 is MNHEY, CDR2 SMNVEV, per germline (reference sequence). CDR3 length: 15 residues. Trimming cost V 8 bases and J 7 bases; bases outside gene matches: 15. CDR3 region: CASAPAGTGGVEAFF. For the CDR3, the DNA is TGTGCCAGCGCACCTGCCGGGACAGGCGGGGTTGAAGCTTTCTTT.

CDR3 region: CASSRGIYEQYF. CDR3 nucleotide sequence: TGTGCCAGCAGCCGTGGGATCTACGAGCAGTACTTC. The chain joins TRBV7-9 to TRBJ2-7; no clear D gene. CDR3 size: 12 residues. Germline loops: CDR1 SEHNR, CDR2 FQNEAQ (reference sequence). V was trimmed by 5 bases and J by 3 bases, leaving 8 bases between them.

The V gene is TRBV7-9, the J gene TRBJ2-7, with 10 bases fitting TRBD2. The germline CDR1 and CDR2 sequences are SEHNR and FQNEAQ (reference sequence). The CDR3 spans 15 residues. V was clipped by 9 bases and J by 0 bases; unmatched bases: 8. The CDR3 loop is CASTVAGGPSYEQYF. CDR3 DNA sequence: TGTGCCAGTACCGTAGCGGGAGGCCCCTCCTACGAGCAGTACTTC.

V gene TRBV11-3 combines with J gene TRBJ1-1; maybe TRBD1 (6 bases). V gave up 5 bases and J gave up 4 bases, with 11 bases separating them. Germline V CDR1 and CDR2: SGHNT, YENEEA. The CDR3 length is 13 residues. The CDR3 sequence is CASSVTGSTEAFF. DNA for the CDR3: TGTGCCAGCAGCGTCACAGGGAGCACTGAAGCTTTCTTT.

The rearrangement uses TRBV5-1 and TRBJ2-2, with a possible D match to TRBD2 (6 bases). This CDR3 spans 15 amino acids. The germline V gene has CDR1 SGHRS and CDR2 YFSETQ. Trimming cost V 3 bases and J 4 bases, with 13 bases left between them. This CDR3 is CASSSGRSSTGELFF. Here the CDR3 DNA reads TGCGCCAGCAGCTCGGGGAGGAGTTCCACCGGGGAGCTGTTTTTT.

This chain links TRBV7-9 with TRBJ2-7, with D possibly TRBD2 on 6 matching bases. Trimming took 5 bases from V and 4 from J, leaving 18 bases between them. This CDR3 region has 15 residues. Germline loops: CDR1 SEHNR, CDR2 FQNEAQ (reference sequence). The CDR3 loop reads CASSPETGVAYEQYF. For the CDR3, the DNA is TGTGCCAGCAGCCCCGAGACGGGAGTGGCTTACGAGCAGTACTTC.

Of note for this clone: In the same sample, other DNA sequences code for this CDR3. V gene TRBV7-9 combines with J gene TRBJ2-1; 9 bases fit TRBD2. Germline CDR1 and CDR2: SEHNR and FQNEAQ (reference sequence). The CDR3 covers 16 residues. The trim removed 6 bases at V and 4 bases at J, leaving 10 bases unmatched. The CDR3 coding sequence is TGTGCCAGCAGTTCATCCTTAGCGGGGGCATACAATGAGCAGTTCTTC. This translates into CASSSSLAGAYNEQFF.

V and J are TRBV6-1 and TRBJ2-3; D not resolved. This CDR3 region has 13 residues. Looked up from germline, CDR1 is MNHNS and CDR2 is SASEGT. The V end was cut by 7 bases, the J end by 0 bases, with 8 bases between. CDR3 nucleotides: TGTGCCAGCAAGCTGGGCAGCACAGATACGCAGTATTTT. Translated: CASKLGSTDTQYF.

The chain joins TRBV28 to TRBJ2-1; D possibly matches TRBD1 or TRBD2 (5 bases each). CDR3 size: 14 residues. Germline CDR1 reads MDHEN; CDR2 reads SYDVKM. Between the trimmed V and J ends, which lost 6 bases and 4 bases, there was a span of 13 bases. The CDR3 loop is CASSRDGPYNEQFF. CDR3 nucleotide sequence: TGTGCCAGCAGCCGGGACGGCCCTTACAATGAGCAGTTCTTC. The full variable domain, with the rest looked up from reference TRBV28 and TRBJ2-1, is DVKVTQSSRYLVKRTGEKVFLECVQDMDHENMFWYRQDPGLGLRLIYFSYDVKMKEKGDIPEGYSVSREKKERFSLILESASTNQTSMYLCASSRDGPYNEQFFGPGTRLTVL.

The chain is built from TRBV10-2 and TRBJ2-3; 8 nucleotides line up with TRBD2. The V gene's germline CDR1 is WSHSY and CDR2 SAAADI. V shed 8 bases and J 1 base; nucleotides not matched to a gene: 5. The CDR3 runs 14 residues. The CDR3 loop is CASSVAGRTDTQYF. The CDR3 region has the DNA TGCGCCAGCTCAGTAGCGGGACGCACAGATACGCAGTATTTT.

This clone occurred once. The chain combines TRBV27 with TRBJ1-5; 7 bases match TRBD1. The CDR3 totals 15 residues. The ends lost 6 bases at V and 5 bases at J; junction bases unmatched: 10. Germline V lookup: CDR1 MNHEY, CDR2 SMNVEV (reference sequence). The CDR3 loop is CASRRQGFGDQPQHF. CDR3 bases: TGTGCCAGCAGGAGACAGGGTTTCGGAGATCAGCCCCAGCATTTT.

The chain combines TRBV6-5 with TRBJ2-1; TRBD1 is a possible D gene (5 bases). Between the trimmed V and J ends, which lost 5 bases and 4 bases, there was a span of 15 bases. The CDR3 totals 15 residues. Germline CDR1 reads MNHEY; CDR2 reads SVGAGI. The CDR3 reads CASSPYLRGYNEQFF. CDR3 DNA: TGTGCCAGCAGTCCCTACTTAAGGGGATACAATGAGCAGTTCTTC.

The V and J genes are TRBV28 and TRBJ2-3; D is undetermined. Germline V gene lookup returns CDR1 MDHEN and CDR2 SYDVKM. The V end lost 3 bases, the J end lost 4 bases, and 11 bases lay between the germline ends. This CDR3 region has 14 residues. The CDR3 reads CASSFRSAPDTQYF. CDR3 nucleotides: TGTGCCAGCAGTTTTAGGTCTGCGCCAGATACGCAGTATTTT.

The chain uses TRBV6-5 and TRBJ2-7, with D hard to call. The V end lost 4 bases, the J end lost 2 bases, and 18 bases lay between the germline ends. The length of the CDR3 is 16 residues. CDR1 and CDR2 (germline): MNHEY, SVGAGI. The CDR3 protein is CASSSPSGSAPYEQYF. CDR3 DNA sequence: TGTGCCAGCAGTTCCCCCTCGGGTTCTGCCCCCTACGAGCAGTACTTC.

V usage is TRBV7-6 and J usage is TRBJ2-2, with TRBD2 matching 10 bases. The CDR3 runs to 17 residues. The germline CDR1 and CDR2 sequences are SGHVS and FNYEAQ. The J segment lost 4 bases and the V segment lost 2 bases, leaving 7 bases of the junction unmatched. In DNA, the CDR3 is TGTGCCAGCAGCTTATTAATAGCGGGAGGCCGCACCGGGGAGCTGTTTTTT. It codes for CASSLLIAGGRTGELFF.

The chain is built from TRBV11-2 and TRBJ1-1, with D unresolved. CDR1 and CDR2 from the germline V gene are SGHAT and FQNNGV. Trimming pared 0 bases from V and 1 base from J, leaving 9 bases between. The CDR3 consists of 15 residues. CDR3 bases: TGTGCCAGCAGCTTAGATACACAGAAGAACACTGAAGCTTTCTTT. Translation: CASSLDTQKNTEAFF.

This rearrangement joins TRBV5-5 to TRBJ2-1, with 9 bases that match TRBD2. CDR1 is SGHKS, CDR2 YYEKEE, per germline (reference sequence). CDR3 length: 15 amino acids. Trimming removed 3 bases from V and 4 bases from J; junction bases left unmatched: 5. CDR3 protein: CASSSTLAGYNEQFF. DNA of the CDR3: TGTGCCAGCAGCTCGACACTAGCGGGTTACAATGAGCAGTTCTTC.

The chain uses TRBV2 and TRBJ2-3, with TRBD2 as a possible D gene (5 bases). This CDR3 contains 14 residues. Germline values: CDR1 SNHLY, CDR2 FYNNEI. V lost 6 bases and J 6 bases, leaving 16 bases between the germline ends. In nucleotides, the CDR3 is TGTGCCAGCAGCGCGCGGGCTAGCTTGGATACGCAGTATTTT. Its translation: CASSARASLDTQYF.

This rearrangement joins TRBV28 to TRBJ1-5, with 7 bases that match TRBD1. Germline CDR1 and CDR2: MDHEN and SYDVKM. The CDR3 totals 14 residues. After removal of 3 bases from V and 6 bases from J, the junction contained 5 bases not matched to a gene. In nucleotides, the CDR3 is TGTGCCAGCAGTTTTAGACAGGGTAGTCAGCCCCAGCATTTT. Amino acids: CASSFRQGSQPQHF.